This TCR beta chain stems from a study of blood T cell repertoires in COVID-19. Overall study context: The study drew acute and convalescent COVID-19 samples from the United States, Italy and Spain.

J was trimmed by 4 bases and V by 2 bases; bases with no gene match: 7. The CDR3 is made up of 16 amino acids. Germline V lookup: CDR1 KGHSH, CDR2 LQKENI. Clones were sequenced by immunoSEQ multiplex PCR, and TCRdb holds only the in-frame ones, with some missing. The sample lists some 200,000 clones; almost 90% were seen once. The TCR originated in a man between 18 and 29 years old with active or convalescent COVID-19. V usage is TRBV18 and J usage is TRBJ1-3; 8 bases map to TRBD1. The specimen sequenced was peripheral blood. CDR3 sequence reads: CASSPEGQASGNTIYF. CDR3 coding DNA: TGTGCCAGCTCACCAGAGGGACAGGCTTCAGGAAACACCATATATTTT. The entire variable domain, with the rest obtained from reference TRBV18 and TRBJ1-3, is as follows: NAGVMQNPRHLVRRRGQEARLRCSPMKGHSHVYWYRQLPEEGLKFMVYLQKENIIDESGMPKERFSAEFPKEGPSILRIQQVVRGDSAAYFCASSPEGQASGNTIYFGEGSWLTVV.